These 4 T cell receptor beta chains came from one sample sequenced in a study of post-analysis software for immune sequencing data. General study points: TRBV5-6, TRBV5-1 and TRBV20-1 were among 4 or 5 TRBV segments more frequent in patients than controls.

Incorporated into the TCR beta cDNA libraries were unique molecular identifiers, which served to reduce PCR and sequencing biases. TCRdb re-called the PCR reads with MiXCR, one entry per CDR3 protein. Of more than 450,000 distinct CDR3 sequences in the sample, about a third were seen once. No antigens are known for them. The sequencing sample was made of blood. The receptors originated from a girl aged 2-17 years with multiple sclerosis.

This rearrangement joins TRBV20-1 to TRBJ2-3; unclear D gene. V was trimmed by 3 bases and J by 0 bases, leaving 7 bases between them. CDR3 length equals 13 residues. Per the germline V gene, CDR1 is DFQATT and CDR2 is SNEGSKA (reference sequence). The CDR3 spells CSARTPSTDTQYF. CDR3 in DNA: TGCAGTGCTAGGACCCCTAGCACAGATACGCAGTATTTT.

The chain combines TRBV29-1 with TRBJ1-2, with D possibly matching TRBD1 (6 bases). CDR1 and CDR2 from the germline V gene are SQVTM and ANQGSEA. This CDR3 contains 12 residues. CDR3 sequence: CSYYRVSYGYTF. The DNA of the CDR3 is TGCAGTTACTACAGGGTCAGCTATGGCTACACCTTC. Full variable domain (outside the CDR3, taken from reference TRBV29-1 and TRBJ1-2): SAVISQKPSRDICQRGTSLTIQCQVDSQVTMMFWYRQQPGQSLTLIATANQGSEATYESGFVIDKFPISRPNLTFSTLTVSNMSPEDSSIYLCSYYRVSYGYTFGSGTRLTVV.

CDR3: CASSEYRVSEQYF. CDR3 sequence (DNA): TGCGCCAGCAGTGAGTACAGGGTATCCGAGCAGTACTTC. V usage is TRBV10-1 and J usage is TRBJ2-7; D might be TRBD1 (6 bases). The germline V gene encodes CDR1 WNHNN and CDR2 SYGVQD (reference sequence). The CDR3 extends over 13 amino acids. The V end lost 1 base, the J end lost 6 bases, and 10 bases lay between the germline ends.

The V call is TRBV29-1, the J call TRBJ1-2, with 7 bases matching TRBD1. CDR1 SQVTM and CDR2 ANQGSEA come from the germline V gene. The CDR3 is 12 amino acids. V was clipped by 7 bases and J by 4 bases; unmatched bases: 6. The CDR3 reads CSAGQEIYGYTF. CDR3 bases: TGCAGCGCCGGACAGGAGATCTATGGCTACACCTTC.